This record covers a single T cell receptor (beta chain). Its antigen has not been determined. No much larger clone is present one base from it, and per-base qualities are unavailable. The sample originates from a study of blood T cells in healthy people across ages (dated by TCRdb to about 2015). Regarding the study in general: In model experiments, roughly one uniquely barcoded TCR beta cDNA molecule per two T cells was captured by template switching. Age-related changes in TCR beta repertoire diversity were measured in the study by deep sequencing normalized with unique cDNA molecular identifiers. Donors were grouped into four age groups: young (average 16 years), middle-aged (39), aged (around 62) and long-lived (approximately 75). To avoid experimental bias, donors of different ages were distributed randomly across sequencing lanes. For two donors (one aged 18 to 30 and one aged 80 or older), the study analyzed two additional independent replicas of 1 million unique cDNA reads from the same blood draw. General findings and caveats noted by the study authors: Observed TCR beta diversity per million T cells fell roughly linearly with age, and a significant reduction was already apparent by age about 36. Compared with the aged group, the long-lived group had more naive CD4+ T cells, fewer expanded clones and increased TCR diversity, a pattern suggesting age selection. Estimates of total diversity based on one million sequenced T cells were considered lower bounds and underestimates. A strong correlation was found between observed TCR beta diversity and the percentage of naive T cells measured by flow cytometry. Donor CMV infection status was unknown, potentially confounding age-related changes in expanded clonotypes. Conclusive comparison of naive and antigen-experienced compartments was prevented by the profiling of bulk unsorted PBMCs.

The protocol used for the library was 5' RACE. Sequencing took place on an Illumina HiSeq 2500. A second PCR of roughly 7 to 11 cycles was performed with a sample-barcoded 5' primer and a J-beta primer mix. Each TCR beta cDNA molecule received a unique molecular identifier from a template-switch 5' adaptor carrying 12 random nucleotides. At least 2.5 million CDR3-containing paired-end reads were obtained from each sample. First-strand cDNA was synthesized from all RNA with the Mint cDNA synthesis kit, primed by a TRBC-specific oligonucleotide. All cDNA was treated with uracil-DNA glycosylase and then went through a first 18-cycle PCR with the universal primers M1SS and BC2_uni_R. As for how the authors treated the data: Normalization of each sample was performed by random selection of 1 million high-quality reads, each carrying a distinct molecular identifier. Reads with shared molecular identifiers were discarded instead of being binned into consensus sequences. MiTCR, with a Q25 quality threshold and the strictest error-elimination algorithm, was used for CDR3 identification, clonotype clustering and error correction. A nonparametric unseen species model with Euler transformation was used to estimate lower-bound total TCR beta diversity. TCRdb redid the processing of the public reads, applying fastp at Q25 and MiXCR, and retained in-frame beta chains. Merged by CDR3 protein, the rows form single entries marked with the most common genes and DNA. The V and J calls shown here were made by TCRdb, not taken from the authors' results. The sample table shows 850,000 to 1,000,000 distinct CDR3 sequences, and roughly 50% are seen once. The leading ten clones occupy 13% of the sample.

Systemically healthy Caucasian individuals from Russia, around 39 in total and aged about 6 to 100 years, were included as donors. Each donor gave roughly 9.5 milliliters of peripheral blood, collected into EDTA-treated Vacutainer tubes. Ficoll-Paque density-gradient centrifugation was used to isolate PBMCs, with at least 6.5 million per sample. Total RNA, at least 5 micrograms per sample, was extracted from PBMCs with Trizol reagent. For every donor, flow cytometry on a PBMC aliquot measured the percentage of naive CD45RAhigh/CD27high T cells. Sequences MDHEN (CDR1) and SYDVKM (CDR2) are obtained from the germline V gene. The V end loses 3 bases and the J end loses 2 bases, and a stretch of 10 bases separates them. From cysteine to phenylalanine, the CDR3 is 14 amino acids long. Only the CDR3 portion is preserved as DNA: 42 bases, with reading frame beginning at the first base.

Sequences were obtained from blood. This receptor was taken from a man aged 25-45 years in good health. This chain is built from TRBV28 and TRBJ1-2; the D gene remains uncertain. CDR3 region: CASSFPRQNYGYTF. The sequenced DNA is TGTGCCAGCAGTTTCCCCAGGCAGAACTATGGCTACACCTTC.